A single T cell receptor (beta chain) is shown here with its context. What it recognizes is unknown. It may be a read error: a sequence one base away is much more abundant. Other DNA sequences of this sample code for an identical CDR3. The sample belongs to a study of shared clonotypes between healthy human individuals. CDR3 length equals 15 residues. The germline gives CDR1 SGHRS, CDR2 YFSETQ. There were only Caucasian adults among the donors, and all lived in Nashville, Tennessee. Methods used by the authors: ImmunoSEQ yielded junction-only sequences lacking quality scores, so filtering differed. Some clones are missing from TCRdb's copy, which holds only in-frame ones; the method was immunoSEQ multiplex PCR. V, J and clone size reflect that table, while D and trimming were determined from the DNA. The sample comprises approximately 480,000 clones, 60% to 80% of which are singletons, and about 12% rests with the top ten.

Study-wide points: Few donors restricted represented genetic and exposure-history diversity.

The chain employs TRBV5-1 and TRBJ2-5, with a weak D call TRBD2 (6 bases). The sequence was collected from a woman aged 40 to 50 in good health. Some clones in this sample may be carry-over from other donors' samples. The source material was PBMCs. As DNA, the CDR3 is TGCGCCAGCAGTTTGGAGGCGGGATCCAGAGAGACCCAGTACTTC. This encodes CASSLEAGSRETQYF.